These 22 T cell receptor beta chains were all obtained from the same sample, sequenced in a study of hypomethylating agent response in myelodysplastic syndrome. Sequenced by immunoSEQ multiplex PCR; TCRdb stores in-frame clones only, minus some. The top ten hold roughly a tenth of the sample, which has about 5,400 clones, 88% seen once. The source material was bone marrow, sampled before or after starting hypomethylating agent treatment for myelodysplastic syndrome (not recorded which). Source of these receptors: a human donor with myelodysplastic syndrome.

This clone has just one count. The J gene is TRBJ1-5, the V gene TRBV19; no firm D call. The CDR3 runs to 14 residues. V lost 0 bases and J 5 bases, leaving 8 bases between the germline ends. The germline gives CDR1 LNHDA, CDR2 SQIVND (reference sequence). CDR3 loop: CASSIDRGYQPQHF. CDR3 bases: TGTGCCAGTAGTATAGATCGAGGATATCAGCCCCAGCATTTT.

Within the sample, this clone is medium-sized (0.01 to 0.1%). V and J are TRBV14 and TRBJ2-7; D call uncertain. The CDR3 loop spans 14 amino acids. Germline V gene sequence: CDR1 SGHDN, CDR2 FVKESK. V was shortened by 1 base and J by 5 bases, with 12 bases between the two germline ends. CDR3 loop: CASSQARRPDEQYV. The CDR3 region has the DNA TGTGCCAGCAGCCAAGCGCGCCGACCGGACGAGCAGTACGTC.

This sequence joins TRBV4-2 and TRBJ1-4; 9 bases line up with TRBD1. With 2 bases clipped from V and 6 bases from J, the junction kept 4 bases outside the gene matches. The CDR3 runs 15 residues. CDR1 is LGHNA and CDR2 is YNFKEQ in the germline V gene. CDR3 region: CASSQQTGGDEKLFF. The CDR3 bases are TGTGCCAGCAGCCAACAGACAGGGGGGGATGAAAAACTGTTTTTT.

This chain connects TRBV5-5 to TRBJ1-1; 7 nucleotides line up with TRBD1. This CDR3 region has 18 residues. The J segment lost 0 bases and the V segment lost 0 bases, leaving 11 bases of the junction unmatched. Germline V gene data show CDR1 as SGHKS and CDR2 as YYEKEE (reference sequence). The CDR3 coding sequence is TGTGCCAGCAGCTTGGCCGGGACAGCCAGAGTTTTGAACACTGAAGCTTTCTTT. This encodes CASSLAGTARVLNTEAFF.

The J gene is TRBJ1-1, the V gene TRBV10-3, with D possibly being TRBD1 (6 bases). Between the trimmed V and J ends, which lost 0 bases and 1 base, there was a span of 12 bases. CDR3 size: 16 residues. The germline gives CDR1 ENHRY, CDR2 SYGVKD. CDR3 residues: CAISESGGLRNTEAFF. CDR3 bases: TGTGCCATCAGTGAGTCAGGGGGTTTAAGGAACACTGAAGCTTTCTTT.

The V call is TRBV6-1, the J call TRBJ2-1; D uncertain. V was clipped by 2 bases and J by 5 bases, with 13 bases between them. The CDR3 is 15 residues long. Germline V gene data show CDR1 as MNHNS and CDR2 as SASEGT. The CDR3 spells CASSERPENHNEQFF. CDR3 nucleotides: TGTGCCAGCAGTGAAAGGCCAGAGAACCACAATGAGCAGTTCTTC.

This sequence joins TRBV7-9 and TRBJ1-1; D ambiguous. Germline loops: CDR1 SEHNR, CDR2 FQNEAQ (reference sequence). The CDR3 is 12 residues long. The germline V and J ends were trimmed by 9 bases and 1 base, with 9 bases remaining between them. The CDR3 loop is CASGQWNTEAFF. CDR3 DNA sequence: TGTGCCAGTGGGCAGTGGAACACTGAAGCTTTCTTT.

DNA for the CDR3: TGTGCCAGCAGCTTGCAGGGTTATAGCAATCAGCCCCAGCATTTT. Protein sequence: CASSLQGYSNQPQHF. The V gene is TRBV5-8, the J gene TRBJ1-5; D possibly corresponds to TRBD1 (5 bases). From germline, CDR1 is SGHTS and CDR2 YDEGEE. This CDR3 is built from 15 residues. Trimming took 1 base from V and 0 from J, leaving 8 bases between them.

This sequence joins TRBV14 and TRBJ2-5; a weak D match, TRBD2 (6 bases). In germline, CDR1 is SGHDN, CDR2 FVKESK. The CDR3 runs 15 residues. V shed 1 base and J shed 9 bases, with 18 bases lying between them. The CDR3 DNA sequence: TGTGCCAGCAGCCAAGCGGGGATAGCGGTCTCGGCCCAGTACTTC. Residues: CASSQAGIAVSAQYF.

This clone was detected only a few times. The genes are TRBV19 and TRBJ1-3, with D hard to call. Per the germline V gene, CDR1 is LNHDA and CDR2 is SQIVND (reference sequence). The CDR3 covers 16 residues. The ends were cut back, 4 bases at V and 0 bases at J, with 13 bases in the middle. The CDR3 spells CASSRLTETSGNTIYF. Written as DNA, the CDR3 is TGTGCCAGTAGTAGATTGACCGAGACCTCTGGAAACACCATATATTTT.

This chain links TRBV7-9 with TRBJ2-7; TRBD2 aligns across 8 bases. CDR1 and CDR2 (germline): SEHNR, FQNEAQ (reference sequence). With V trimmed by 0 bases and J by 1 base, 5 bases remained unmatched. The CDR3 consists of 16 residues. DNA for the CDR3: TGTGCCAGCAGCTTAGCGGGGAGCGGGAGTTCCTACGAGCAGTACTTC. It yields the protein CASSLAGSGSSYEQYF.

Here the CDR3 reads CASSVTGGKTYEQYF. In nucleotides, the CDR3 is TGTGCCAGCAGTGTGACAGGGGGCAAGACCTACGAGCAGTACTTC. The chain uses TRBV9 and TRBJ2-7; 10 bases line up with TRBD1. The germline V gene encodes CDR1 SGDLS and CDR2 YYNGEE. The CDR3 length is 15 residues. V was clipped by 5 bases and J by 2 bases; unmatched bases: 7.

The genes are TRBV19 and TRBJ2-1; 8 bases match TRBD2. There are 18 residues in the CDR3. V lost 7 bases, J lost 2 bases, and 16 bases stayed unmatched. Germline CDR1 reads LNHDA; CDR2 reads SQIVND (reference sequence). CDR3: CASKLERGGLGPYNEQFF. DNA for the CDR3: TGTGCCAGTAAATTGGAACGGGGGGGCCTGGGACCCTACAATGAGCAGTTCTTC.

The V call is TRBV5-1, the J call TRBJ1-6; possibly TRBD1 for D (6 bases). The V end was cut by 0 bases, the J end by 7 bases, with 14 bases between. Germline V gene sequence: CDR1 SGHRS, CDR2 YFSETQ. There are 16 residues in the CDR3. The CDR3 nucleotides are TGCGCCAGCAGCTTGGAAGGGGACAAAAGCAATTCACCCCTCCACTTT. Translated: CASSLEGDKSNSPLHF.

The V gene is TRBV7-2, the J gene TRBJ1-1; TRBD1 is a possible D gene (5 bases). The CDR3 is made up of 13 amino acids. The germline CDR1 and CDR2 sequences are SGHTA and FQGNSA. V shed 2 bases and J shed 11 bases, with 15 bases lying between them. For the CDR3, the DNA is TGTGCCAGCAGCTTACGTCAGAGGGAGGGGGCTTTCTTT. Translating gives CASSLRQREGAFF.

The V gene is TRBV5-8, the J gene TRBJ2-2; TRBD1 matches at 8 bases. V shed 1 base and J 4 bases; nucleotides not matched to a gene: 12. Germline loops: CDR1 SGHTS, CDR2 YDEGEE. The CDR3 length is 18 residues. The CDR3 DNA is TGTGCCAGCAGCTTGTACGACCAGGGGGCATGGGTCACCGGGGAGCTGTTTTTT. Translated: CASSLYDQGAWVTGELFF.

The rearrangement joins TRBV5-1 to TRBJ1-1; TRBD1 is a possible D gene (5 bases). Germline lookup yields CDR1 SGHRS and CDR2 YFSETQ. The CDR3 length is 13 residues. Trimming removed 4 bases from V and 5 bases from J, with 12 bases in between. CDR3 nucleotides: TGCGCCAGCAGCGTTCAGGGTATGACTGAAGCTTTCTTT. Translating gives CASSVQGMTEAFF.

This chain connects TRBV6-5 to TRBJ1-1; D possibly corresponds to TRBD1 (5 bases). The CDR3 has 15 amino acids. V was pared by 0 bases and J by 0 bases, with 8 bases between. The germline V gene encodes CDR1 MNHEY and CDR2 SVGAGI. Here the CDR3 DNA reads TGTGCCAGCAGTTACTCGGGGCAGATGAACACTGAAGCTTTCTTT. Its translation: CASSYSGQMNTEAFF.

The chain uses TRBV11-2 and TRBJ2-7; D not resolved. The V gene lost 5 bases and the J gene lost 2 bases, with 10 bases spanning the gap. The CDR3 runs 13 residues. Germline-derived CDR1 and CDR2 are SGHAT and FQNNGV. CDR3 protein: CASSPGLAYEQYF. CDR3 in DNA: TGTGCCAGCAGCCCCGGATTGGCCTACGAGCAGTACTTC.

The CDR3 reads CASSKGLGVSAGNTIYF. The CDR3 DNA reads as TGTGCCAGCAGCAAGGGCCTCGGGGTGTCGGCTGGAAACACCATATATTTT. The chain is built from TRBV21-1 and TRBJ1-3. TRBV21-1 is deemed a pseudogene. There are 17 residues in the CDR3.

The rearrangement links TRBV19 to TRBJ1-5, with 7 bases lining up with TRBD1. The trim removed 4 bases at V and 5 bases at J, leaving 2 bases unmatched. The CDR3 is made up of 13 amino acids. Germline CDR1 and CDR2: LNHDA and SQIVND (reference sequence). CDR3 region: CASSSQGDQPQHF. The DNA for the CDR3 is TGTGCCAGTAGTAGTCAGGGGGATCAGCCCCAGCATTTT.

This sequence joins TRBV5-6 and TRBJ1-2, with 8 bases matching TRBD1. V lost 2 bases, J lost 7 bases, and 7 bases stayed unmatched. The CDR3 is made up of 14 amino acids. Looked up from germline, CDR1 is SGHDT and CDR2 is YYEEEE. This CDR3 is CASSLPGGGSGYTF. CDR3 in DNA: TGTGCCAGCAGCTTACCAGGGGGCGGGAGTGGCTACACCTTC.